This TCR beta chain was recovered during a study of blood T cell repertoires in COVID-19. Authors' data handling: Reference gene primer amplification gave estimated nucleated cell counts. Some clones are missing from TCRdb's copy, which holds only in-frame ones; the method was immunoSEQ multiplex PCR. V and J calls and clone size come straight from that table; D and trimming were deduced from the DNA. The sample shows approximately 53,000 clones, about 80% of them seen only once. The CDR3 sequence is 14 residues long. The germline V gene has CDR1 LGHNT and CDR2 FRNRAP. V was pared by 2 bases and J by 5 bases, with 12 bases between.

V is TRBV12-5 and J is TRBJ1-2; no firm D call. The receptor was isolated from a woman in her sixties with acute or convalescent COVID-19. The sequencing input was peripheral blood. The CDR3, as DNA: TGTGCTAGTGGTTTGATCGCGACAATGTATGGCTACACCTTC. Protein sequence: CASGLIATMYGYTF.